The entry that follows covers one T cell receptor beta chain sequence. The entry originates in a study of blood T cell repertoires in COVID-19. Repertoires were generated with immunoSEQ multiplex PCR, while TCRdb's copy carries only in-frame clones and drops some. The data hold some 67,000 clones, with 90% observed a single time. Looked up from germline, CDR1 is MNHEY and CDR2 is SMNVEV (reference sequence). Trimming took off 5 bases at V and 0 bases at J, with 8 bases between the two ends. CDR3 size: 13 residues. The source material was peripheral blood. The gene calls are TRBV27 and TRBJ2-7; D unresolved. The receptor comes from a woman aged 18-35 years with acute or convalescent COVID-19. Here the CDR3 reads CASSLPYSYEQYF. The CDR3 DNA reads TGTGCCAGCAGTCTACCATACTCCTACGAGCAGTACTTC.